The 21 T cell receptor beta chains below come from one sample, sequenced in a study of T cell responses to AZD1222 COVID-19 vaccine. Data came from immunoSEQ multiplex PCR; TCRdb stores just in-frame clones and leaves some out. Of about 110,000 clones listed, 92% are singletons. The specimen comprised peripheral blood, sampled 28 days after the second AZD1222 dose. These TCRs come from an adult who received the AZD1222 COVID-19 vaccine.

V is TRBV9 and J is TRBJ1-5, with D unresolved. Trimming removed 4 bases from V and 2 bases from J, with 13 bases in between. This CDR3 has 15 amino acids. Germline values: CDR1 SGDLS, CDR2 YYNGEE. The CDR3, as DNA: TGTGCCAGCAGCTTTGACGGGTATGGCAATCAGCCCCAGCATTTT. Translation: CASSFDGYGNQPQHF.

This rearrangement joins TRBV25-1 to TRBJ1-1; TRBD1 agrees at 8 bases. The length of the CDR3 is 14 residues. Germline CDR1 MGHDK, CDR2 SYGVNS. V trimming: 5 bases; J trimming: 4 bases; junction bases outside the gene matches: 6. The CDR3 loop is CASSLQGGSTEAFF. For the CDR3, the DNA is TGTGCCAGCAGTCTACAGGGGGGTAGCACTGAAGCTTTCTTT.

This clone is a singleton in its sample. The chain couples TRBV19 to TRBJ1-5; D is ambiguous. The CDR3 extends over 13 amino acids. Trimming stripped 6 bases from V and 7 bases from J, with 13 bases between. In germline, CDR1 is LNHDA, CDR2 SQIVND (reference sequence). The CDR3 reads CASSGGLIQPQHF. For the CDR3, the DNA is TGTGCCAGTAGCGGAGGTTTAATACAGCCCCAGCATTTT.

The chain employs TRBV7-9 and TRBJ1-2, with a weak D call TRBD1 (6 bases). Germline values: CDR1 SEHNR, CDR2 FQNEAQ (reference sequence). This CDR3 is built from 12 residues. V dropped 3 bases and J dropped 14 bases, with 16 bases sitting between them. The CDR3 nucleotides read TGTGCCAGCAGCTTGTTTGGGGGCGGCGAAACCTTC. Its protein product is CASSLFGGGETF.

The chain carries TRBV5-1 and TRBJ2-7; D could derive from TRBD1 or TRBD2 (7 bases each). V lost 4 bases and J 6 bases, leaving 17 bases between the germline ends. CDR1 SGHRS and CDR2 YFSETQ come from the germline V gene. The CDR3 runs 14 residues. The CDR3 DNA reads as TGCGCCAGCAGCGGAAGCGGGGACAGAAGCGAGCAGTACTTC. Protein product: CASSGSGDRSEQYF.

The genes are TRBV15 and TRBJ1-1; D not certain. The germline CDR1 and CDR2 sequences are LNHNV and YYDKDF (reference sequence). The CDR3 totals 12 residues. Trimming removed 2 bases from V and 1 base from J, with 2 bases in between. The CDR3, as DNA: TGTGCCACCAGCAGACAGAACACTGAAGCTTTCTTT. Translated, it gives CATSRQNTEAFF.

The chain links TRBV30 to TRBJ1-5; D ambiguous. The V gene lost 3 bases and the J gene lost 2 bases, with 11 bases spanning the gap. CDR3 length equals 14 residues. CDR1 and CDR2 from the germline V gene are GTSNPN and SVGIG (reference sequence). Here the CDR3 DNA reads TGTGCCTGGAGGCTCCGGGGTGGCAATCAGCCCCAGCATTTT. Residues: CAWRLRGGNQPQHF.

The rearrangement joins TRBV27 to TRBJ1-2, with D uncertain. This CDR3 contains 14 residues. Germline assignment: CDR1 MNHEY and CDR2 SMNVEV (reference sequence). Trimming removed 4 bases at V and 4 bases at J, with 13 bases between. CDR3 amino acids: CASSSGGGIYGYTF. CDR3 coding DNA: TGTGCCAGCAGTTCGGGCGGTGGGATCTATGGCTACACCTTC.

This clone has just one count. For the CDR3, the DNA is TGTGCCAGCAGCCAAGCGACAGGGTCCTACGAGCAGTACTTC. It is translated as CASSQATGSYEQYF. V and J are TRBV14 and TRBJ2-7; 7 nucleotides agree with TRBD1. The V gene end was trimmed by 1 base and the J gene end by 1 base; junction bases not matched to a gene: 1. Germline CDR1 SGHDN, CDR2 FVKESK. The CDR3 has 14 residues.

J is TRBJ2-3 and V is TRBV9; tentative D call: TRBD2 (5 bases). The germline gives CDR1 SGDLS, CDR2 YYNGEE. The CDR3 runs 15 residues. V was shortened by 0 bases and J by 10 bases, with 18 bases between the two germline ends. CDR3 sequence (DNA): TGTGCCAGCAGCGTAGTCCCCGCAAGGGCGGACTCGCAGTATTTT. This gives the protein CASSVVPARADSQYF.

V gene TRBV7-9 combines with J gene TRBJ1-1, with a tentative D call TRBD1 (5 bases). CDR3 length: 14 amino acids. The V gene lost 1 base and the J gene lost 4 bases, with 10 bases spanning the gap. Germline loops: CDR1 SEHNR, CDR2 FQNEAQ (reference sequence). The DNA for the CDR3 is TGTGCCAGCAGCTTAGGCGGGGGTGGCACTGAAGCTTTCTTT. Protein: CASSLGGGGTEAFF.

The gene calls are TRBV19 and TRBJ1-5, with D possibly matching TRBD1 (6 bases). CDR1 is LNHDA, CDR2 SQIVND, per germline (reference sequence). The CDR3 is made up of 16 amino acids. V dropped 5 bases and J dropped 0 bases, with 14 bases sitting between them. The CDR3 region is CASSFDRPNSNQPQHF. The CDR3, as DNA: TGTGCCAGTAGTTTCGACAGGCCGAATAGCAATCAGCCCCAGCATTTT.

This clone has a single count. J is TRBJ2-2 and V is TRBV12-2; the D segment call TRBD2 is taken from the table without a DNA check. TRBV12-2 is described as a pseudogene. The CDR3 loop spans 19 amino acids. The CDR3 spells CASRQREQYGGGLTGELFF. The CDR3 nucleotides read TGTGCAAGTCGCCAGAGAGAGCAATACGGGGGAGGGCTCACCGGGGAGCTGTTTTTT.

This clone was observed once. The J gene is TRBJ1-6, the V gene TRBV6-1, with no clear D. Germline V gene lookup returns CDR1 MNHNS and CDR2 SASEGT. The V end lost 2 bases, the J end lost 2 bases, and 13 bases lay between the germline ends. This CDR3 region has 17 residues. The CDR3 loop reads CASSEIVASTYNSPLHF. DNA of the CDR3: TGTGCCAGCAGTGAAATAGTCGCCAGCACCTATAATTCACCCCTCCACTTT.

This chain links TRBV10-3 with TRBJ1-4, with 9 bases fitting TRBD1. The CDR3 totals 18 residues. The junction had 11 bases not matched to a gene; V was cut back by 2 bases and J by 4 bases. Germline-derived CDR1 and CDR2 are ENHRY and SYGVKD. CDR3 sequence (DNA): TGTGCCATCAGTGAGGCCGGGACAGGGAACGTGGTTAATGAAAAACTGTTTTTT. This encodes CAISEAGTGNVVNEKLFF.

In its sample, this clone was seen once. This chain joins TRBV27 and TRBJ1-1; no firm D call. The CDR3 has 16 amino acids. The ends were cut back, 6 bases at V and 5 bases at J, with 22 bases in the middle. Germline V gene data show CDR1 as MNHEY and CDR2 as SMNVEV (reference sequence). The CDR3 here is CASSTGVRISLTEAFF. CDR3 DNA sequence: TGTGCCAGCAGCACCGGCGTCAGGATCTCTCTGACTGAAGCTTTCTTT.

The rearrangement uses TRBV6-2 or TRBV6-3 and TRBJ1-2; D not resolved. The CDR3 is made up of 15 amino acids. V gave up 2 bases and J gave up 2 bases, with 12 bases separating them. Germline CDR1 MNHEY, CDR2 SVGEGT. The CDR3 spells CASSYHAGSNYGYTF. The DNA of the CDR3 is TGTGCCAGCAGTTACCACGCGGGGTCCAACTATGGCTACACCTTC.

This clone appeared a single time. This chain connects TRBV19 to TRBJ1-5; TRBD1 is a possible D gene (6 bases). Germline V gene sequence: CDR1 LNHDA, CDR2 SQIVND (reference sequence). This CDR3 comprises 13 residues. Trimming shortened V by 5 bases and J by 5 bases, and 10 bases separated the two germline ends. This chain's CDR3 is CASSLAGDQPQHF. The CDR3 DNA reads as TGTGCCAGTAGTCTGGCAGGGGATCAGCCCCAGCATTTT.

In the case of this clone: Other DNA sequences from this sample encode an identical CDR3 as well. The chain recombines TRBV11-2 with TRBJ2-1; maybe TRBD1 (5 bases). V was clipped by 3 bases and J by 5 bases, with 14 bases between them. CDR3 length: 15 residues. Germline CDR1 and CDR2: SGHAT and FQNNGV. The CDR3 coding sequence is TGTGCCAGCAGCTTGGGGCAGGGCGCTAACAATGAGCAGTTCTTC. Protein product: CASSLGQGANNEQFF.

V gene TRBV2 combines with J gene TRBJ1-1; a possible D gene is TRBD1 (5 bases). Germline loops: CDR1 SNHLY, CDR2 FYNNEI. Trimming took off 1 base at V and 1 base at J, with 10 bases between the two ends. This CDR3 comprises 15 residues. CDR3 in DNA: TGTGCCAGCAGTGAAGATGGGGCCCCGAACACTGAAGCTTTCTTT. Translated: CASSEDGAPNTEAFF. Full variable domain (rest looked up from reference TRBV2 and TRBJ1-1): EPEVTQTPSHQVTQMGQEVILRCVPISNHLYFYWYRQILGQKVEFLVSFYNNEISEKSEIFDDQFSVERPDGSNFTLKIRSTKLEDSAMYFCASSEDGAPNTEAFFGQGTRLTVV.

The CDR3 DNA sequence: TGTGCCAGCAGCTCATACCCGACACCGCCATACAATGAGCAGTTCTTC. Its protein is CASSSYPTPPYNEQFF. This rearrangement joins TRBV7-3 to TRBJ2-1; no clear D. Germline lookup yields CDR1 SGHTA and CDR2 FQGTGA. Trimming stripped 4 bases from V and 4 bases from J, with 17 bases between. The CDR3 contains 16 residues.